This TCR beta chain derives from a study of blood T cell repertoires in COVID-19. The overall study: The analysed material was cDNA or gDNA that came from T cells, B-cell-depleted T cells, or PBMCs.

Germline V gene lookup returns CDR1 DFQATT and CDR2 SNEGSKA (reference sequence). The CDR3 runs to 15 residues. The germline V and J ends were trimmed by 3 bases and 6 bases, with 20 bases remaining between them. Symptom resolution, clearance, or two negative PCRs marked donors in Cohort 3 as recovered. The protocol was immunoSEQ multiplex PCR, while the TCRdb copy is restricted to in-frame clones and leaves out a portion. The repertoire holds a few hundred thousand clones, with roughly 84% as singletons. The receptor was isolated from a woman aged 40 to 50 who had recovered from COVID-19. This rearrangement joins TRBV20-1 to TRBJ1-1; a weak D match, TRBD1 (5 bases). Sequencing input: PBMCs or T cells enriched from blood (not recorded which). CDR3 sequence reads: CSASSPETGGPEAFF. The CDR3 DNA reads TGCAGTGCTAGTTCCCCCGAGACCGGGGGACCTGAAGCTTTCTTT.